The 20 T cell receptor beta chains below come from one sample, sequenced in a study of blood T cell repertoires in COVID-19. TCRdb keeps only in-frame clones here, not all; method: immunoSEQ multiplex PCR. The table shows about 240,000 clones, with around nine tenths occurring only once. Sequenced material: peripheral blood. These receptors were taken from an older woman with active or convalescent COVID-19.

This chain connects TRBV6-1 to TRBJ1-2; D gene unclear. V was shortened by 1 base and J by 7 bases, with 13 bases between the two germline ends. The CDR3 has 14 amino acids. Germline V gene data show CDR1 as MNHNS and CDR2 as SASEGT. CDR3 DNA: TGTGCCAGCAGTGAAGGACATCCCCTCCCTGGCTACACCTTC. Translated, it gives CASSEGHPLPGYTF.

The V gene is TRBV15, the J gene TRBJ1-2, with unresolved D. The CDR3 length is 15 residues. Germline V gene sequence: CDR1 LNHNV, CDR2 YYDKDF (reference sequence). The germline V and J ends were trimmed by 8 bases and 2 bases, with 18 bases remaining between them. CDR3 sequence reads: CATSRTGDMNYGYTF. The DNA for the CDR3 is TGTGCCACCTCTAGGACGGGAGATATGAACTATGGCTACACCTTC.

The chain has TRBV27 and TRBJ2-7, with D perhaps TRBD1 (5 bases). Germline V lookup: CDR1 MNHEY, CDR2 SMNVEV (reference sequence). Trimming removed 6 bases at V and 3 bases at J, with 18 bases between. The CDR3 runs to 15 residues. The CDR3 nucleotides read TGTGCCAGCAGGAGTGTGGTGGACACATACTACGAGCAGTACTTC. Residues: CASRSVVDTYYEQYF.

The CDR3 nucleotides are TGTGCCAGTACCAAGACAGGAGACCTCCTAAAACAGACTGAAGCTTTCTTT. Its protein is CASTKTGDLLKQTEAFF. J is TRBJ1-1 and V is TRBV19; weak D call: TRBD1 (6 bases). The CDR3 has 17 residues. CDR1 is LNHDA and CDR2 is SQIVND in the germline V gene (reference sequence). With 7 bases removed from V and 5 bases from J, the gap between germline ends came to 26 bases.

V usage is TRBV6-5 and J usage is TRBJ1-3, with D maybe TRBD1 (6 bases). Germline-derived CDR1 and CDR2 are MNHEY and SVGAGI. The CDR3 loop spans 14 amino acids. V shed 4 bases and J shed 4 bases, with 11 bases lying between them. The CDR3 spells CASSSQGKGNTIYF. CDR3 bases: TGTGCCAGCAGTTCCCAGGGGAAAGGAAACACCATATATTTT.

This clone was found once. This chain joins TRBV3-1 (or the pseudogene TRBV3-2) and TRBJ1-1; D remains unclear. Germline lookup yields CDR1 LGHDT and CDR2 YNNKEL (reference sequence). CDR3 length: 14 amino acids. Trimming stripped 1 base from V and 1 base from J, with 7 bases between. CDR3 loop: CASSQAQWNTEAFF. The DNA of the CDR3 is TGTGCCAGCAGCCAAGCCCAGTGGAACACTGAAGCTTTCTTT.

The rearrangement links TRBV24-1 to TRBJ2-1; 10 bases agree with TRBD1. The germline V gene has CDR1 KGHDR and CDR2 SFDVKD. Unmatched junction bases numbered 9, after V lost 4 bases and J lost 7 bases. CDR3 length: 16 amino acids. CDR3 bases: TGTGCCACCAGTGAACCCGGGACAGGGGCGGGGAATGAGCAGTTCTTC. Amino acid sequence: CATSEPGTGAGNEQFF.

The gene calls are TRBV4-3 and TRBJ2-7; TRBD1 agrees at 8 bases. This CDR3 comprises 16 residues. In germline, CDR1 is LGHNA, CDR2 YSLEER. Unmatched junction bases numbered 10, after V lost 4 bases and J lost 2 bases. CDR3 nucleotide sequence: TGCGCCAGCAGCCGAGGAGGGGGACAGGCTACCTACGAGCAGTACTTC. Encoded protein: CASSRGGGQATYEQYF.

The chain recombines TRBV18 with TRBJ2-7; 7 nucleotides match TRBD2. The germline V gene has CDR1 KGHSH and CDR2 LQKENI. This CDR3 spans 15 amino acids. The J segment lost 5 bases and the V segment lost 3 bases, leaving 10 bases of the junction unmatched. The CDR3 coding sequence is TGTGCCAGCTCACCCCGCCAGCGGGGAGGGAACGAGCAGTACTTC. Amino acid sequence: CASSPRQRGGNEQYF.

The table lists this clone with a count of one. This chain uses TRBV28 with TRBJ1-6; D not certain. The CDR3 loop spans 15 amino acids. CDR1 and CDR2 from the germline V gene are MDHEN and SYDVKM. Trimming took off 4 bases at V and 3 bases at J, with 10 bases between the two ends. CDR3 loop: CASSSPRGYNSPLHF. For the CDR3, the DNA is TGTGCCAGCAGTTCCCCCCGGGGCTATAATTCACCCCTCCACTTT.

The chain has TRBV20-1 and TRBJ1-2, with D possibly being TRBD1 (6 bases). Germline CDR1 is DFQATT and CDR2 is SNEGSKA (reference sequence). There are 11 residues in the CDR3. V was shortened by 1 base and J by 8 bases, with 8 bases between the two germline ends. The DNA for the CDR3 is TGCAGTGCTAGAGCAGGGGACGGCTACACCTTC. Residues: CSARAGDGYTF.

The rearrangement uses TRBV5-1 and TRBJ2-5, with 11 bases fitting TRBD2. CDR1 and CDR2 (germline): SGHRS, YFSETQ. The CDR3 sequence is 16 residues long. The V segment lost 2 bases and the J segment 2 bases; nucleotides outside the gene matches: 5. The CDR3: CASSFSASGGQETQYF. The CDR3 DNA is TGCGCCAGCAGCTTTTCGGCTAGCGGGGGGCAAGAGACCCAGTACTTC. Based on the CDR3 plus reference TRBV5-1 and TRBJ2-5, the full variable domain is KAGVTQTPRYLIKTRGQQVTLSCSPISGHRSVSWYQQTPGQGLQFLFEYFSETQRNKGNFPGRFSGRQFSNSRSEMNVSTLELGDSALYLCASSFSASGGQETQYFGPGTRLLVL.

V and J are TRBV19 and TRBJ2-7; 10 nucleotides agree with TRBD2. The V gene end was trimmed by 5 bases and the J gene end by 3 bases; junction bases not matched to a gene: 4. Germline V gives CDR1 LNHDA, CDR2 SQIVND (reference sequence). CDR3 length: 14 residues. As DNA, the CDR3 is TGTGCCAGTAGTGATCAGCGGGGGGGCTACGAGCAGTACTTC. Translation: CASSDQRGGYEQYF.

This chain joins TRBV18 and TRBJ1-5, with 7 bases aligning to TRBD1. Germline values: CDR1 KGHSH, CDR2 LQKENI. The CDR3 consists of 15 residues. The ends lost 3 bases at V and 4 bases at J; junction bases unmatched: 6. The CDR3, as DNA: TGTGCCAGCTCACCGCGACAGGGAGAGAATCAGCCCCAGCATTTT. Translated, it gives CASSPRQGENQPQHF.

The chain is built from TRBV28 and TRBJ1-3; tentatively, D is TRBD1 (6 bases). The CDR3 is 13 amino acids. Germline V gene lookup returns CDR1 MDHEN and CDR2 SYDVKM. V was shortened by 7 bases and J by 5 bases, with 12 bases between the two germline ends. The CDR3 spells CASIQGWRNTIYF. For the CDR3, the DNA is TGTGCCAGCATCCAGGGGTGGCGAAACACCATATATTTT.

This chain connects TRBV14 to TRBJ2-7; D uncertain. The CDR3 is made up of 14 amino acids. Trimming took 4 bases from V and 0 from J, leaving 10 bases between them. Germline V gene lookup returns CDR1 SGHDN and CDR2 FVKESK. The CDR3, as DNA: TGTGCCAGCAGCCGCGTCTTAGTCTCCTACGAGCAGTACTTC. Translating it yields CASSRVLVSYEQYF.

The V gene is TRBV28, the J gene TRBJ1-2; maybe TRBD1 (6 bases). V gave up 5 bases and J gave up 2 bases, with 12 bases separating them. CDR1 MDHEN and CDR2 SYDVKM come from the germline V gene. The CDR3 spans 14 residues. Here the CDR3 reads CASSIGTKNYGYTF. The CDR3 DNA sequence: TGTGCCAGCAGTATCGGGACAAAAAACTATGGCTACACCTTC.

Only one count was recorded for this clone. The chain links TRBV27 to TRBJ2-3; 8 nucleotides agree with TRBD1. V shed 7 bases, J shed 1 base, and the junction held 13 bases outside the gene matches. CDR1 is MNHEY, CDR2 SMNVEV, per germline (reference sequence). This CDR3 comprises 17 residues. Written as DNA, the CDR3 is TGTGCCAGCAAAGGGGGCAGGGGGCGAAGGGGCACAGATACGCAGTATTTT. Protein sequence: CASKGGRGRRGTDTQYF.

Sample share makes this clone medium-sized. This CDR3 is also generated by other DNA sequences in the sample. The chain employs TRBV6-5 and TRBJ1-6; D is unresolved. The CDR3 loop spans 15 amino acids. V was trimmed by 6 bases and J by 0 bases, leaving 9 bases between them. Looked up from germline, CDR1 is MNHEY and CDR2 is SVGAGI. The CDR3 region has the DNA TGTGCCAGCAGCCGAATCAGCTCCTATAATTCACCCCTCCACTTT. Its translation: CASSRISSYNSPLHF.

The V and J genes are TRBV20-1 and TRBJ1-2; TRBD1 is a possible D gene (6 bases). The CDR3 consists of 11 residues. The germline CDR1 and CDR2 sequences are DFQATT and SNEGSKA (reference sequence). Trimming stripped 5 bases from V and 8 bases from J, with 12 bases between. The DNA of the CDR3 is TGCAGTGCTCTGGACAGACGGGGCTACACCTTC. Protein product: CSALDRRGYTF.